This TCR beta chain was identified during a study of CD8 T cells in ankylosing spondylitis. This clonotype was recorded a few times. Its antigen remains unidentified. In making TCR beta libraries, quantitative 5'-RACE with molecular barcodes was used. TCRdb reanalysed the 5' RACE reads using MiXCR and keeps one entry per CDR3 protein. The sample contains under 450,000 distinct CDR3 sequences, approximately 17% of which appear only once. Study observations and caveats: What appeared characteristic of ankylosing spondylitis blood was a TCR beta motif of 7 or 8 highly homologous variants.

The CDR3 length is 13 residues. Trimming pared 0 bases from V and 4 bases from J, leaving 7 bases between. The germline CDR1 and CDR2 sequences are SGHRS and YFSETQ. The source of this sequence is a male donor with ankylosing spondylitis. What was sequenced was blood, either unsorted or a sorted T cell fraction (not recorded which). The chain has TRBV5-1 and TRBJ1-1, with D tentatively TRBD1 (6 bases). In nucleotides, the CDR3 is TGCGCCAGCAGCTTGGCAGGGGCCACTGAAGCTTTCTTT. Residues: CASSLAGATEAFF.